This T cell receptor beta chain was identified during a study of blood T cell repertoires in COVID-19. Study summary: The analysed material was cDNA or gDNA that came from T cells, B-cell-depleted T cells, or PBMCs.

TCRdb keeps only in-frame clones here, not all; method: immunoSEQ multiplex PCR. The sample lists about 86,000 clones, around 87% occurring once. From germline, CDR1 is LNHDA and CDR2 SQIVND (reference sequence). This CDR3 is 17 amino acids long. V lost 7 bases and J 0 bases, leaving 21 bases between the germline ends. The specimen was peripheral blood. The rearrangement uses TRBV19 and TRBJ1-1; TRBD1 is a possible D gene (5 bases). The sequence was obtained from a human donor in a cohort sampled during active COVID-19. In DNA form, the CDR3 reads TGTGCCAGTAATATTATCACTGCGGGGGGGGTGAACACTGAAGCTTTCTTT. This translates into CASNIITAGGVNTEAFF.